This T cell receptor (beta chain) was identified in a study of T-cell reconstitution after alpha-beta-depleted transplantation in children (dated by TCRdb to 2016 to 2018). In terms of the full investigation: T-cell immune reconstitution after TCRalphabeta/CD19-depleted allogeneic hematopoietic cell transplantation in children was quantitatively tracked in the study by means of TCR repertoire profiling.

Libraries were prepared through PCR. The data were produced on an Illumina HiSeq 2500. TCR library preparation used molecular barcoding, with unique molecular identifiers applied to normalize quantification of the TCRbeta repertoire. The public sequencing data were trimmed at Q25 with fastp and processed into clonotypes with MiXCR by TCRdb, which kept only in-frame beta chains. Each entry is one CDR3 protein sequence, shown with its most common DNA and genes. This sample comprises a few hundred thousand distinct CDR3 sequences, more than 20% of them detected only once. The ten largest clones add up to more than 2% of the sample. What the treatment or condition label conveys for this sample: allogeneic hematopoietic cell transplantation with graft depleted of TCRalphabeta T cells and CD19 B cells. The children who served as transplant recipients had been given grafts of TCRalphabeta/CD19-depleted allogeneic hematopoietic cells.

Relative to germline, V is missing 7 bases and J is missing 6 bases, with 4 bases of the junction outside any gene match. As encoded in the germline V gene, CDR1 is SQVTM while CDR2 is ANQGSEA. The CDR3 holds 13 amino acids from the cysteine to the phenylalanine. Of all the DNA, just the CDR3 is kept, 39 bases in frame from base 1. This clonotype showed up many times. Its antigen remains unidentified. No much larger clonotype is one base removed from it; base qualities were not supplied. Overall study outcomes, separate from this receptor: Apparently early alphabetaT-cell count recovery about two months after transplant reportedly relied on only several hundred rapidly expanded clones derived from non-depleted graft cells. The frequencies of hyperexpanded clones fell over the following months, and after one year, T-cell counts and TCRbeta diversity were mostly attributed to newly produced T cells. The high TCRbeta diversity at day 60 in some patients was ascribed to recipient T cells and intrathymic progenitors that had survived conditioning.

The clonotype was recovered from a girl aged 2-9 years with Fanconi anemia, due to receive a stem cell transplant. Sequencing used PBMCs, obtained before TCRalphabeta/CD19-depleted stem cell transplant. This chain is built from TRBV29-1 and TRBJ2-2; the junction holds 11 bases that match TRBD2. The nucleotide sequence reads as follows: TGCAGCGCCCCGGGACTAGCGGCCGGGGAGCTGTTTTTT. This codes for CSAPGLAAGELFF.